This passage covers 28 T cell receptor beta chains from one sample sequenced in a study of vaccination and CD4 T cells after COVID-19. With the Oncomine TCR Beta short-read assay, DNA from cultured CD4+ T cells was sequenced. A single record per CDR3 protein comes from TCRdb applying MiXCR to the PCR reads. The sample shows roughly 14,000 distinct CDR3 sequences, 40% to 50% of them seen only once. These receptors are not linked to any known antigen. The treatment is: approximately nine-day PBMC culture with coronavirus spike peptide pools or control peptides (ViraFEST assay). Sample: cultured CD4+ T cells from blood, taken after SARS-CoV-2 vaccination. The source is a human donor with COVID-19.

The chain links TRBV6-1 to TRBJ1-2; 11 bases line up with TRBD1. Germline values: CDR1 MNHNS, CDR2 SASEGT. The length of the CDR3 is 16 residues. V shed 6 bases, J shed 4 bases, and the junction held 10 bases outside the gene matches. In nucleotides, the CDR3 is TGTGCCAGCAGCCGGGGGCCGGGACAGGGGGTCTATGGCTACACCTTC. This translates into CASSRGPGQGVYGYTF.

The chain links TRBV5-1 to TRBJ1-6; possible D gene TRBD1, 6 bases. Germline CDR1 is SGHRS and CDR2 is YFSETQ. The CDR3 covers 16 residues. V was shortened by 1 base and J by 7 bases, with 15 bases between the two germline ends. The CDR3: CASSLLTGRMNSPLHF. CDR3 in DNA: TGCGCCAGCAGCTTGTTAACAGGGCGTATGAATTCACCCCTCCACTTT. Drawing the rest from reference TRBV5-1 and TRBJ1-6, the complete variable domain is KAGVTQTPRYLIKTRGQQVTLSCSPISGHRSVSWYQQTPGQGLQFLFEYFSETQRNKGNFPGRFSGRQFSNSRSEMNVSTLELGDSALYLCASSLLTGRMNSPLHFGNGTRLTVT.

CDR3: CASSLNRPLQGAGEAFF. The CDR3 nucleotides read TGTGCCAGCAGCTTAAACCGACCGTTGCAGGGGGCAGGTGAAGCTTTCTTT. J is TRBJ1-1 and V is TRBV7-2; 8 bases map to TRBD1. This CDR3 has 17 residues. Germline V gene lookup returns CDR1 SGHTA and CDR2 FQGNSA. V lost 2 bases to trimming and J lost 7 bases; unmatched junction nucleotides: 15. The whole variable domain, filled in from reference TRBV7-2 and TRBJ1-1, reads GAGVSQSPSNKVTEKGKDVELRCDPISGHTALYWYRQSLGQGLEFLIYFQGNSAPDKSGLPSDRFSAERTGGSVSTLTIQRTQQEDSAVYLCASSLNRPLQGAGEAFFGQGTRLTVV.

The chain joins TRBV5-3 to TRBJ2-1; D might be TRBD1 or TRBD2, each matching 5 bases. TRBV5-3 is sorted into the ORF group, with uncertain function. The CDR3 contains 15 residues. Trimming removed 8 bases at V and 3 bases at J, with 18 bases between. The CDR3 nucleotides read TGTGCCAGCAGCGGAATCGGGGCGGGCTACAATGAGCAGTTCTTC. Protein: CASSGIGAGYNEQFF.

In DNA, the CDR3 is TGTGCCAGCAGACGGACAGGGATCTCCTACGAGCAGTACTTC. Translation gives CASRRTGISYEQYF. J is TRBJ2-7 and V is TRBV6-1; 8 bases match TRBD1. J lost 0 bases, V lost 6 bases, and 4 bases had no gene match. The CDR3 totals 14 residues. Per germline, CDR1 MNHNS and CDR2 SASEGT.

This clonotype has more than one count but fewer than ten. The chain carries TRBV11-2 and TRBJ2-7; D remains ambiguous. The germline V gene has CDR1 SGHAT and CDR2 FQNNGV. V was pared by 2 bases and J by 1 base, with 12 bases between. The CDR3 length is 15 residues. Here the CDR3 DNA reads TGTGCCAGCAGCTTAATGTGGACGTCTTCCTACGAGCAGTACTTC. Translating it yields CASSLMWTSSYEQYF.

This clonotype was recorded a few times. The chain is built from TRBV27 and TRBJ1-5, with TRBD1 matching 7 bases. The CDR3 covers 13 residues. V was pared by 6 bases and J by 11 bases, with 10 bases of the junction left unmatched. Germline CDR1 reads MNHEY; CDR2 reads SMNVEV (reference sequence). CDR3 amino acids: CASSETGTTSQHF. In DNA form, the CDR3 reads TGTGCCAGCAGCGAGACAGGGACGACGTCCCAGCATTTT.

This clonotype was seen a handful of times. The chain joins TRBV6-5 to TRBJ1-6, with D possibly being TRBD1 (6 bases). The CDR3 loop spans 17 amino acids. CDR1 is MNHEY and CDR2 is SVGAGI in the germline V gene. V lost 2 bases and J lost 7, with 18 bases in between. The DNA of the CDR3 is TGTGCCAGCAGTTACGAATCTGGGGGCGTAGGCAATTCACCCCTCCACTTT. Residues: CASSYESGGVGNSPLHF.

V and J are TRBV19 and TRBJ1-1, with 7 nucleotides matching TRBD1. The length of the CDR3 is 15 residues. Germline V gene lookup returns CDR1 LNHDA and CDR2 SQIVND (reference sequence). V lost 7 bases to trimming and J lost 3 bases; unmatched junction nucleotides: 11. The CDR3 region has the DNA TGTGCCAGTACTAGGGACAGCGCTACACACACTGAAGCTTTCTTT. Protein product: CASTRDSATHTEAFF.

The J gene is TRBJ1-2, the V gene TRBV7-9; D is perhaps TRBD1 (5 bases). V was pared by 1 base and J by 5 bases, with 11 bases between. Looked up from germline, CDR1 is SEHNR and CDR2 is FQNEAQ (reference sequence). This CDR3 is built from 14 residues. In DNA form, the CDR3 reads TGTGCCAGCAGCTTAGAGGCGGCAGGGTATGGCTACACCTTC. This encodes CASSLEAAGYGYTF.

This clonotype has only a few counts. V is TRBV19 and J is TRBJ1-6; maybe TRBD1 (5 bases). The CDR3 extends over 14 amino acids. Germline lookup yields CDR1 LNHDA and CDR2 SQIVND (reference sequence). V dropped 4 bases and J dropped 8 bases, with 12 bases sitting between them. The CDR3, as DNA: TGTGCCAGTAGTAAGCAGGGCCGGGATTCACCCCTCCACTTT. It codes for CASSKQGRDSPLHF. Variable domain in full (rest from reference TRBV19 and TRBJ1-6): DGGITQSPKYLFRKEGQNVTLSCEQNLNHDAMYWYRQDPGQGLRLIYYSQIVNDFQKGDIAEGYSVSREKKESFPLTVTSAQKNPTAFYLCASSKQGRDSPLHFGNGTRLTVT.

The chain uses TRBV30 and TRBJ2-3; D may be TRBD2 (6 bases). Trimming took off 3 bases at V and 6 bases at J, with 22 bases between the two ends. Germline V CDR1 and CDR2: GTSNPN, SVGIG (reference sequence). This CDR3 is 16 amino acids long. The CDR3 DNA follows: TGTGCCTGGAGCACCTTCGGGACTCCCCGCCCGGATACGCAGTATTTT. Amino acid sequence: CAWSTFGTPRPDTQYF.

This clonotype was picked up a small number of times. V is TRBV20-1 and J is TRBJ1-5, with 12 bases matching TRBD1. The V and J ends lost 6 bases and 2 bases, in that order; junction bases with no gene match: 11. This CDR3 spans 17 amino acids. The V gene's germline CDR1 is DFQATT and CDR2 SNEGSKA (reference sequence). The CDR3 protein is CSAWRGTGGTGNQPQHF. The CDR3, as DNA: TGCAGTGCATGGAGGGGGACAGGGGGCACGGGCAATCAGCCCCAGCATTTT.

This clonotype showed up just a few times. The CDR3 region is CASSQDITTRYTF. The CDR3 DNA sequence: TGTGCCAGCAGCCAAGATATAACCACAAGGTACACCTTC. The rearrangement links TRBV14 to TRBJ1-2; no definite D call. This CDR3 comprises 13 residues. V lost 0 bases to trimming and J lost 11 bases, with 13 bases between them. CDR1 and CDR2 (germline): SGHDN, FVKESK.

This chain links TRBV5-1 with TRBJ2-7; D gene ambiguous. The CDR3 has 16 residues. Germline values: CDR1 SGHRS, CDR2 YFSETQ. Trimming removed 3 bases at V and 6 bases at J, with 22 bases between. DNA of the CDR3: TGCGCCAGCAGCTCTAAACCTTTGGGAAATGGACGCGAGCAGTACTTC. Protein product: CASSSKPLGNGREQYF.

This chain links TRBV20-1 with TRBJ2-5; 13 bases are a match to TRBD2. Per germline, CDR1 DFQATT and CDR2 SNEGSKA (reference sequence). V lost 2 bases to trimming and J lost 2 bases; unmatched junction nucleotides: 5. The CDR3 covers 16 residues. CDR3 sequence: CSARRGLAGNQETQYF. CDR3 DNA sequence: TGCAGTGCTAGACGGGGACTAGCGGGGAATCAAGAGACCCAGTACTTC.

This clonotype has a single count. The chain joins TRBV14 to TRBJ1-6; no definite D call. Germline values: CDR1 SGHDN, CDR2 FVKESK. The CDR3 totals 18 residues. V lost 0 bases, J lost 0 bases, and 12 bases lay in between. CDR3 nucleotides: TGTGCCAGCAGCCAAGATTGGGCGGTCGGCTCCTATAATTCACCCCTCCACTTT. Protein sequence: CASSQDWAVGSYNSPLHF.

CDR3: CASSIVGGAEETQYF. The CDR3 coding sequence is TGTGCCAGCAGCATCGTTGGAGGGGCGGAAGAGACCCAGTACTTC. This chain links TRBV5-4 with TRBJ2-5; D is perhaps TRBD2 (6 bases). This CDR3 is built from 15 residues. The germline V gene has CDR1 SGHNT and CDR2 YYREEE (reference sequence). Trimming removed 4 bases from V and 3 bases from J, with 16 bases in between.

V and J are TRBV19 and TRBJ2-2; D is unclear. Deletions cut 5 bases from V and 0 bases from J, with 10 bases between. Per the germline V gene, CDR1 is LNHDA and CDR2 is SQIVND (reference sequence). The CDR3 is 15 residues long. The CDR3: CASSYSGPNTGELFF. DNA for the CDR3: TGTGCCAGTAGTTATTCAGGACCGAACACCGGGGAGCTGTTTTTT. Supplemented by reference TRBV19 and TRBJ2-2, the full variable domain reads DGGITQSPKYLFRKEGQNVTLSCEQNLNHDAMYWYRQDPGQGLRLIYYSQIVNDFQKGDIAEGYSVSREKKESFPLTVTSAQKNPTAFYLCASSYSGPNTGELFFGEGSRLTVL.

This clonotype was seen only a few times. The gene calls are TRBV5-1 and TRBJ1-5, with unresolved D. From germline, CDR1 is SGHRS and CDR2 YFSETQ. The CDR3 spans 14 residues. V was pared by 4 bases and J by 2 bases, with 10 bases between. The CDR3 region has the DNA TGCGCCAGCAGCGAAATTCCGGGCAATCAGCCCCAGCATTTT. It translates to CASSEIPGNQPQHF. The whole variable domain, remainder taken from reference TRBV5-1 and TRBJ1-5, is KAGVTQTPRYLIKTRGQQVTLSCSPISGHRSVSWYQQTPGQGLQFLFEYFSETQRNKGNFPGRFSGRQFSNSRSEMNVSTLELGDSALYLCASSEIPGNQPQHFGDGTRLSIL.

This clonotype was seen a handful of times. V gene TRBV6-2 or TRBV6-3 combines with J gene TRBJ2-5; TRBD1 agrees at 11 bases. CDR1 and CDR2 (germline): MNHEY, SVGEGT. The CDR3 has 17 residues. The trim removed 7 bases at V and 5 bases at J, leaving 15 bases unmatched. The CDR3 nucleotides are TGTGCCAGCATAAAAAGAAGGGACAGGGGGGCATACGAGACCCAGTACTTC. Translation gives CASIKRRDRGAYETQYF.

This chain uses TRBV27 with TRBJ1-6; the D gene is possibly TRBD1 (5 bases). The CDR3 has 14 residues. The V end was cut by 5 bases, the J end by 7 bases, with 12 bases between. Germline CDR1 and CDR2: MNHEY and SMNVEV (reference sequence). CDR3 in amino acids: CASSNREGNSPLHF. CDR3 DNA: TGTGCCAGCAGTAATAGAGAGGGGAATTCACCCCTCCACTTT.

V usage is TRBV30 and J usage is TRBJ2-6, with a possible D match to TRBD2 (6 bases). Looked up from germline, CDR1 is GTSNPN and CDR2 is SVGIG (reference sequence). Trimming removed 2 bases from V and 2 bases from J, with 13 bases in between. The CDR3 has 16 residues. The CDR3 here is CAWSLLAGTGANVLTF. CDR3 DNA sequence: TGTGCCTGGAGTCTGCTTGCGGGGACTGGGGCCAACGTCCTGACTTTC.

V gene TRBV15 combines with J gene TRBJ2-1; D might be TRBD1 (5 bases). Between the trimmed V and J ends, which lost 5 bases and 4 bases, there was a span of 6 bases. This CDR3 has 12 amino acids. Germline V gives CDR1 LNHNV, CDR2 YYDKDF (reference sequence). The CDR3 bases are TGTGCCACCAGCTCAGGGTACAATGAGCAGTTCTTC. This translates into CATSSGYNEQFF. Full variable domain (remainder filled in from reference TRBV15 and TRBJ2-1): DAMVIQNPRYQVTQFGKPVTLSCSQTLNHNVMYWYQQKSSQAPKLLFHYYDKDFNNEADTPDNFQSRRPNTSFCFLDIRSPGLGDTAMYLCATSSGYNEQFFGPGTRLTVL.

This CDR3 reads CASSVEQGKIEKLFF. Written as DNA, the CDR3 is TGTGCCAGCAGTGTGGAGCAGGGGAAAATCGAAAAACTGTTTTTT. V usage is TRBV6-1 and J usage is TRBJ1-4; tentative D call: TRBD1 (6 bases). Trimming removed 4 bases from V and 8 bases from J, with 17 bases in between. CDR1 MNHNS and CDR2 SASEGT come from the germline V gene. The CDR3 is 15 residues long.

The chain combines TRBV18 with TRBJ1-6, with TRBD1 identical over 10 bases. The germline V gene encodes CDR1 KGHSH and CDR2 LQKENI. The trim removed 3 bases at V and 8 bases at J, leaving 4 bases unmatched. This CDR3 region has 15 residues. CDR3 DNA sequence: TGTGCCAGCTCACCGAAGACAGGGGGCGATTCACCCCTCCACTTT. Translation gives CASSPKTGGDSPLHF.

The V call is TRBV29-1, the J call TRBJ1-5; D gene ambiguous. CDR3 length: 12 amino acids. CDR1 and CDR2 from the germline V gene are SQVTM and ANQGSEA. V dropped 4 bases and J dropped 6 bases, with 10 bases sitting between them. The CDR3 region is CSVVRDCQPQHF. In nucleotides, the CDR3 is TGCAGCGTTGTGCGGGATTGTCAGCCCCAGCATTTT.

The rearrangement links TRBV9 to TRBJ1-2, with 7 bases fitting TRBD1. The length of the CDR3 is 15 residues. CDR1 and CDR2 from the germline V gene are SGDLS and YYNGEE. V was pared by 3 bases and J by 7 bases, with 12 bases of the junction left unmatched. The CDR3 nucleotides read TGTGCCAGCAGCGGTGCCGGGACAGTCCCATCTGGCTACACCTTC. It is translated as CASSGAGTVPSGYTF.